Following are 9 T cell receptor beta chains from one sample sequenced in a study of blood T cells in healthy people across ages. The authors ran a second PCR of 7 to 11 cycles using a sample-barcoded 5' primer and a J-beta primer mix. TCRdb ran MiXCR on the 5' RACE reads and lists one entry per CDR3 protein. The sample lists approximately 1.5 million distinct CDR3 sequences, about 35% occurring once. Sample: blood. Receptors originate from a woman aged 25 to 45 in good health.

The sample holds a few counts of this clonotype. V gene TRBV12-3 or TRBV12-4 combines with J gene TRBJ2-5; the D gene could be TRBD1 or TRBD2 (5 bases each). The ends were cut back, 6 bases at V and 0 bases at J, with 17 bases in the middle. The CDR3 is made up of 16 amino acids. CDR3 nucleotide sequence: TGTGCCAGCAGCCATATGGGAGAGGGGTACCAAGAGACCCAGTACTTC. It codes for CASSHMGEGYQETQYF.

Here the CDR3 DNA reads TGTGCCTGGAGTCTCACTAGCGGGAGGGCTCACGAGCAGTACTTC. Protein: CAWSLTSGRAHEQYF. The chain couples TRBV30 to TRBJ2-7; 13 nucleotides align to TRBD2. V shed 2 bases, J shed 5 bases, and the junction held 6 bases outside the gene matches. Germline V gene sequence: CDR1 GTSNPN, CDR2 SVGIG (reference sequence). The CDR3 sequence is 15 residues long.

This clonotype was observed many times. The chain uses TRBV4-2 and TRBJ2-1, with TRBD2 matching 16 bases. V lost 7 bases, J lost 5 bases, and 5 bases stayed unmatched. CDR3 size: 16 residues. Germline CDR1 is LGHNA and CDR2 is YNFKEQ. The CDR3 sequence: CASKFGTSGGDNEQFF. CDR3 DNA sequence: TGTGCCAGCAAATTTGGGACTAGCGGGGGGGACAATGAGCAGTTCTTC.

In this sample, this clonotype turned up a few times. The CDR3 region is CASSLSTGSTDTQYF. The CDR3 coding sequence is TGTGCCAGCAGCTTGTCGACAGGGTCCACAGATACGCAGTATTTT. This sequence joins TRBV5-5 and TRBJ2-3; TRBD1 matches at 7 bases. Germline CDR1 reads SGHKS; CDR2 reads YYEKEE (reference sequence). The V gene end was trimmed by 1 base and the J gene end by 2 bases; junction bases not matched to a gene: 4. CDR3 length: 15 amino acids.

This clonotype was detected only a few times. The chain carries TRBV6-2 or TRBV6-3 and TRBJ2-5; 13 bases are shared with TRBD2. The J segment lost 2 bases and the V segment lost 10 bases, leaving 10 bases of the junction unmatched. Germline-derived CDR1 and CDR2 are MNHEY and SVGEGT. The CDR3 is made up of 16 amino acids. Here the CDR3 reads CATSPGLAGLQETQYF. The CDR3 bases are TGTGCCACTTCCCCGGGACTAGCGGGACTTCAAGAGACCCAGTACTTC.

The V and J genes are TRBV6-1 and TRBJ2-6; the match to TRBD1 covers 8 bases. V trimming: 6 bases; J trimming: 1 base; junction bases outside the gene matches: 8. The germline V gene encodes CDR1 MNHNS and CDR2 SASEGT. The CDR3 extends over 17 amino acids. In DNA, the CDR3 is TGTGCCAGCAGCCCCCCGAGACAGGGGTCTGGGGCCAACGTCCTGACTTTC. Translating gives CASSPPRQGSGANVLTF.

This clonotype appeared a few times. The CDR3 is CASTSGLAGMEGYNEQFF. In DNA, the CDR3 is TGTGCCAGCACCTCGGGACTAGCGGGGATGGAGGGCTACAATGAGCAGTTCTTC. The chain has TRBV27 and TRBJ2-1, with 13 bases aligning to TRBD2. Germline CDR1 and CDR2: MNHEY and SMNVEV (reference sequence). V dropped 7 bases and J dropped 3; count of bases not matched to a gene: 12. The CDR3 consists of 18 residues.

This clonotype has just a few counts. CDR3 protein: CATSDRLNRDITDTQYF. As DNA, the CDR3 is TGTGCCACCAGTGATCGCTTAAACCGGGACATCACAGATACGCAGTATTTT. The genes are TRBV24-1 and TRBJ2-3, with D perhaps matching TRBD1 (6 bases). Germline V CDR1 and CDR2: KGHDR, SFDVKD. Trimming removed 3 bases from V and 2 bases from J, with 17 bases in between. This CDR3 region has 17 residues.

This chain links TRBV6-1 with TRBJ1-2, with no clear D. The CDR3 loop spans 12 amino acids. V lost 0 bases and J lost 8, with 7 bases in between. CDR1 MNHNS and CDR2 SASEGT come from the germline V gene. The CDR3 DNA reads TGTGCCAGCAGTGAAGCGATGGGAGGCTACACCTTC. Translated, it gives CASSEAMGGYTF.